This paragraph covers one TCR beta chain sequence. TCRdb's table, derived via immunoSEQ multiplex PCR, lists solely in-frame clones and lacks some. The sample has under 80,000 clones; approximately 93% are singletons. Time point in this sample: newly diagnosed, previously untreated cHL patient sample. The sample comes from a study of PD-1 blockade in classical Hodgkin lymphoma. The CDR3 contains 15 residues. The germline CDR1 and CDR2 sequences are MDHEN and SYDVKM. V was trimmed by 5 bases and J by 5 bases, leaving 18 bases between them. The chain employs TRBV28 and TRBJ2-5; D possibly corresponds to TRBD2 (6 bases). Sequencing used peripheral blood mononuclear cells (PBMCs). The sequence was collected from a human donor with classical Hodgkin lymphoma. CDR3 DNA sequence: TGTGCCAGCAGTATGGGGGACTCAAGGACGGAGACCCAGTACTTC. It specifies CASSMGDSRTETQYF.